Sequencing of this TCR beta chain was carried out in a study of T-cell reconstitution after alpha-beta-depleted transplantation in children. Whole-study results and caveats: Surviving recipient T cells and thymic progenitors accounted for the high day-60 TCRbeta diversity observed in some patients. Newly produced T cells mostly accounted for T-cell counts and diversity one year post-transplant.

TCRbeta library preparation incorporated unique molecular identifiers. One entry per CDR3 protein, called by TCRdb with MiXCR from the PCR reads. The sample contains approximately 520,000 distinct CDR3 sequences, 10% to 12% of which appear only once. This clonotype was seen many times. Its antigen is undetermined. V dropped 7 bases and J dropped 0 bases, with 13 bases sitting between them. The germline gives CDR1 SQVTM, CDR2 ANQGSEA. The CDR3 spans 14 residues. The chain is built from TRBV29-1 and TRBJ2-1; D remains unclear. The source was PBMCs, mostly from graft donor cells, collected 180 days after TCRalphabeta/CD19-depleted stem cell transplant. This clonotype originated in a female patient aged 2-15 years who had a stem cell transplant for aplastic anemia, so the T cells may come from the graft donor. This CDR3 reads CSADTGFSYNEQFF. The CDR3 DNA reads as TGCAGCGCCGACACGGGTTTCTCCTACAATGAGCAGTTCTTC.